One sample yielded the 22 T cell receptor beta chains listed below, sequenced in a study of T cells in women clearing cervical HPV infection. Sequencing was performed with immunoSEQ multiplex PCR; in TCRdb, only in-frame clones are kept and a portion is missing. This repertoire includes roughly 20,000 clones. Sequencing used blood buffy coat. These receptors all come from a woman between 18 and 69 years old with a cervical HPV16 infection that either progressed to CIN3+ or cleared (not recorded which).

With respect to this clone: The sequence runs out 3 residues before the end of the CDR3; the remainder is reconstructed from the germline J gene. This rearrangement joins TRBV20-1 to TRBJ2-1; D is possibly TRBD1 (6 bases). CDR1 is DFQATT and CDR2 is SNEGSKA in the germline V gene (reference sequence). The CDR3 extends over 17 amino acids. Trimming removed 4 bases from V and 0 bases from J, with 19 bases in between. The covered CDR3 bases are TGCAGTGCTAAGAGAGGTAGGGGGTGGAGCTCCTACAATGAG. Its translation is CSAKRGRGWSSYNE. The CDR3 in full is CSAKRGRGWSSYNEQFF.

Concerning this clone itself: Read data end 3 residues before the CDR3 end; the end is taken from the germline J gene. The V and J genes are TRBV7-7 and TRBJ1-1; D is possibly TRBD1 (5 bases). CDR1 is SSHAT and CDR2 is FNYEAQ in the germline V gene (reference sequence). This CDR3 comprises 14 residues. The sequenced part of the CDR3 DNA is TGTGCCAGCAGCGATGGCGGGGGGTGGGGGACA. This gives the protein CASSDGGGWGT. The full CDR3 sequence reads CASSDGGGWGTAFF.

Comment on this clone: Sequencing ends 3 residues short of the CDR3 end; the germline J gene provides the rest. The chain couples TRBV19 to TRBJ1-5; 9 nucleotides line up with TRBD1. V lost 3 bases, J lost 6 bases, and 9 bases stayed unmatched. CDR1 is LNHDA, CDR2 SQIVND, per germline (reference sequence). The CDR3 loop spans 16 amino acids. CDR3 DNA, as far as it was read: TGTGCCAGTAGTATTGGTGGGACAGGGTTCGGTCAGCCC. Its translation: CASSIGGTGFGQP. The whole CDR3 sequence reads CASSIGGTGFGQPQHF.

CDR3 in amino acids: CASSLDGNPTDTQYF. CDR3 DNA, as far as it was read: TGCGCCAGCAGCTTGGACGGAAATCCCACAGATACC. The V call is TRBV5-1, the J call TRBJ2-5; D remains unclear. With the read ending 3 residues before the CDR3 end, the germline J gene is used to fill in that end. The CDR3 has 15 amino acids. Germline V gene data show CDR1 as SGHRS and CDR2 as YFSETQ.

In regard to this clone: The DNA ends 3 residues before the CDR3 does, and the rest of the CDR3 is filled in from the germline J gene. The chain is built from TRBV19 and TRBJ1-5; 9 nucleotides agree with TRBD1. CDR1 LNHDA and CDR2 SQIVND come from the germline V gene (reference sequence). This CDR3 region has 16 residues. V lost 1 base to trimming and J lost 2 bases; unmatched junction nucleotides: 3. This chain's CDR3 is CASSIARTGGNQPQHF. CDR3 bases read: TGTGCCAGTAGTATAGCCCGGACAGGGGGCAATCAGCCC.

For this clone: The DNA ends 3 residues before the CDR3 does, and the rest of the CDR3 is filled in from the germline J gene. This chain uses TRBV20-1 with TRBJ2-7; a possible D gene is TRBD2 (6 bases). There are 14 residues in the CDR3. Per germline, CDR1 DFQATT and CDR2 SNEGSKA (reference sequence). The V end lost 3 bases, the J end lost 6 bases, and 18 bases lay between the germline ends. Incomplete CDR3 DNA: TGCAGTGCTAGTCCCGGGACGGGGGTGGGCGAG. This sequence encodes CSASPGTGVGE. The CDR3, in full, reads CSASPGTGVGEQYF.

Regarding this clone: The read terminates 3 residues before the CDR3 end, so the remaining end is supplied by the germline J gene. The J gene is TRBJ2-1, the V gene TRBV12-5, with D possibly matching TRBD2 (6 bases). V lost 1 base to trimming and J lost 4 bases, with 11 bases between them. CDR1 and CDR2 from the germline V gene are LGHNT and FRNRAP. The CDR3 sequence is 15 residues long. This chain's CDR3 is CASGLGGVQYNEQFF. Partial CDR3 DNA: TGTGCTAGTGGTTTGGGCGGGGTCCAATACAATGAG.

The CDR3 DNA, read in part, is TGCAGTGCTAGATGGAAGGGGAACACTGAA. Encoded protein: CSARWKGNTE. The full CDR3 protein reads CSARWKGNTEAFF. The chain couples TRBV20-1 to TRBJ1-1; D remains ambiguous. The read halts 3 residues ahead of the CDR3 end, with the missing end drawn from the germline J gene. V gave up 2 bases and J gave up 1 base, with 8 bases separating them. Germline V CDR1 and CDR2: DFQATT, SNEGSKA (reference sequence). CDR3 size: 13 residues.

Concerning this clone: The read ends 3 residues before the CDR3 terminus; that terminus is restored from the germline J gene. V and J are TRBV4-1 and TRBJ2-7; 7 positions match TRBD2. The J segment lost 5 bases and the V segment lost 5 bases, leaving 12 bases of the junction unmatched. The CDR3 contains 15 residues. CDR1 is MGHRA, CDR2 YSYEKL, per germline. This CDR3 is CASSIRLANPDEQYF. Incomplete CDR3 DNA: TGCGCCAGCAGCATCCGACTAGCTAATCCGGACGAG.

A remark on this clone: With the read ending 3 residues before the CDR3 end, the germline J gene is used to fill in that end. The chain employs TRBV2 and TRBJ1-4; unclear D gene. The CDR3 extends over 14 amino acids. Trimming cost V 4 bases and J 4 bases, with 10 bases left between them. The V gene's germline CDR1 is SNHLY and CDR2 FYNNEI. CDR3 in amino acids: CASSVGRGNEKLFF. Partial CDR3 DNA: TGTGCCAGCAGTGTTGGACGGGGTAATGAAAAA.

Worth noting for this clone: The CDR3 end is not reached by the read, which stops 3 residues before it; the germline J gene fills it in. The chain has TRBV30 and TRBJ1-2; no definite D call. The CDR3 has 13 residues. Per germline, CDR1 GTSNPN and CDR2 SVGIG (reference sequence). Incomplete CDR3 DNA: TGTGCCTGGAGGAGTAAGGTAAACAATGAC. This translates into CAWRSKVNND. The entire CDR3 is CAWRSKVNNDYTF.

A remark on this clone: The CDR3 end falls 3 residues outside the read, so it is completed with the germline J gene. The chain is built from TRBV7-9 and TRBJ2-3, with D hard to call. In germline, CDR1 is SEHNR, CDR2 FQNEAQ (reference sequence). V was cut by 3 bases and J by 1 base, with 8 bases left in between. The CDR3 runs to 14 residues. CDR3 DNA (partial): TGTGCCAGCAGCTTGGCGGCCCGCACAGATACG. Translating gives CASSLAARTDT. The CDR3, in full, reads CASSLAARTDTQYF.

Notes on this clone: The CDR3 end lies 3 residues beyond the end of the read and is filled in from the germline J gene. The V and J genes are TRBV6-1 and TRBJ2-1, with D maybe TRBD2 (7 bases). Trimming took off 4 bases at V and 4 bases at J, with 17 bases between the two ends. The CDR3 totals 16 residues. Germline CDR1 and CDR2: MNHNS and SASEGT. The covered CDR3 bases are TGTGCCAGCAGTGGGACAGTCGGGGGGCCTTACAATGAG. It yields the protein CASSGTVGGPYNE. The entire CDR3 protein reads CASSGTVGGPYNEQFF.

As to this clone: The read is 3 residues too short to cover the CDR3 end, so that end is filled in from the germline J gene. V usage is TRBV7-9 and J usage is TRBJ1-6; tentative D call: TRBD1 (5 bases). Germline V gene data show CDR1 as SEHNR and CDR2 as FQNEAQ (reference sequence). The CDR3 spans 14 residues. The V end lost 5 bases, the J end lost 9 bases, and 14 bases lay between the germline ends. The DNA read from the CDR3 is TGTGCCAGCAGCCACGACAGCATAGGTTCACCC. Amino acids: CASSHDSIGSP. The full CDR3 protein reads CASSHDSIGSPLHF.

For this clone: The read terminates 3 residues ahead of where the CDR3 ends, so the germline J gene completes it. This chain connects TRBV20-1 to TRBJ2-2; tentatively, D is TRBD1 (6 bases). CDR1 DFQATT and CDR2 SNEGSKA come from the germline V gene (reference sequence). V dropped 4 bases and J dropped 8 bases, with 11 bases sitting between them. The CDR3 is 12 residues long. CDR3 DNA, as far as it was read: TGCAGTGCTACTACAGGGCGGGGGGAG. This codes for CSATTGRGE. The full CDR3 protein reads CSATTGRGELFF.

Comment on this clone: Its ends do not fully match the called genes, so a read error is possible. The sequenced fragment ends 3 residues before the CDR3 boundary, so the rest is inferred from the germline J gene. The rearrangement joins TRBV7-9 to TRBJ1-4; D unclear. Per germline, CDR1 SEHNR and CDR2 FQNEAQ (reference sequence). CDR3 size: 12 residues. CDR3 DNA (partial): TGTGTCAGCAGCCTGAACATAGAAAAA. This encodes CVSSLNIEK. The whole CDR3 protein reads CVSSLNIEKLFF.

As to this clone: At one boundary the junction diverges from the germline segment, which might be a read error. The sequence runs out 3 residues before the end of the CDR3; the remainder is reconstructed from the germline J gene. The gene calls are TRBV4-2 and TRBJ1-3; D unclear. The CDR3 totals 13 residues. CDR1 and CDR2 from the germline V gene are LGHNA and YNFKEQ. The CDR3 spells CASSQDSGNTIYF. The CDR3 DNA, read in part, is TGCGCCAGCAGCCAAGATAGCGGAAACACC.

The CDR3 protein is CASRGGAGGNTGELFF. The covered CDR3 bases are TGTGCCAGTAGGGGGGGAGCGGGGGGAAACACCGGGGAG. The chain is built from TRBV19 and TRBJ2-2, with TRBD2 matching over 9 bases. The observed sequence ends 3 residues before the CDR3 terminus, with the missing tail filled in from the germline J gene. The CDR3 totals 16 residues. The J segment lost 2 bases and the V segment lost 6 bases, leaving 7 bases of the junction unmatched. Germline V gene lookup returns CDR1 LNHDA and CDR2 SQIVND (reference sequence).

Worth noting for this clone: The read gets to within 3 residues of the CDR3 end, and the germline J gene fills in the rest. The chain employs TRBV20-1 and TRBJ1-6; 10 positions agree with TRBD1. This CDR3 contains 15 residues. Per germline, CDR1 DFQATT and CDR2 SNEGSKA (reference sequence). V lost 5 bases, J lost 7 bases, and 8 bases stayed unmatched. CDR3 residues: CSAPDRGRGNSPLHF. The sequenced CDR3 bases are TGCAGTGCTCCCGACAGGGGGCGCGGAAATTCACCC.

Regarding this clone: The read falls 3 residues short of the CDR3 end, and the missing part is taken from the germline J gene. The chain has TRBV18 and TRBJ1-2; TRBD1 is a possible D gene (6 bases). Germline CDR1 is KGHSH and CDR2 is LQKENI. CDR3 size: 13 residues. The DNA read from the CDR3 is TGTGCCAGCTCACGTAACAGGGAAGGAGGC. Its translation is CASSRNREGG. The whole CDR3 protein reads CASSRNREGGYTF.

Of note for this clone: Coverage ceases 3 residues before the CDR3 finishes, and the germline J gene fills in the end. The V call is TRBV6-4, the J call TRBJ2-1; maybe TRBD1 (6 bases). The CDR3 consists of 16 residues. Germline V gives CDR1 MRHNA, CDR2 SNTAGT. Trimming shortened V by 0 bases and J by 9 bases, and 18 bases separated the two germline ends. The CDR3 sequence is CASSDSGGSGFGEQFF. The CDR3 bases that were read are TGTGCCAGCAGTGACTCTGGGGGCAGTGGGTTCGGTGAG.

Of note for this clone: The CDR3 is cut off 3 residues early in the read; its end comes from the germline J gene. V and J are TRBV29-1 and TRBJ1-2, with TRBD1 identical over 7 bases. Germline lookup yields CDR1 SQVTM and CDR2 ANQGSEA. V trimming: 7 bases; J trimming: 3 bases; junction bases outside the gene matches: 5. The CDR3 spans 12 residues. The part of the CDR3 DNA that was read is TGCAGCGCAAACAGGGGAGACTATGGC. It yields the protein CSANRGDYG. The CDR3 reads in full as CSANRGDYGYTF.